This T cell receptor beta chain appears in the sequencing data of a study of human T cells and chemical hapten exposure. Study overall: Epicutaneous patch tests delivered 0.01% DPC to the upper back, with evaluation at 6 days. General study results and limits: Expanded TCR sets contained significantly more large CDR3 similarity clusters than controls. As patch test score rose, PT1 expanded TCR counts tended to rise as well.

Trimming took 1 base from V and 2 from J, leaving 9 bases between them. The CDR3 spans 16 residues. The germline gives CDR1 SGHVS, CDR2 FNYEAQ. Time point denoted: patch test 2, 6 weeks after DPC sensitization. Stated treatment: therapeutic diphenylcyclopropenone sensitization with weekly scalp DPC. Donation of samples came from alopecia patients who were 18 to 70 years old and suitable for DPC. MiXCR, run by TCRdb on the RACE reads, gives a single entry per CDR3 protein. The repertoire holds about 84,000 distinct CDR3 sequences, with under 11% as singletons. This clonotype was detected a few times. The antigen is unknown.

The sequencing here drew on whole blood, taken in connection with sensitization to the hapten diphenylcyclopropenone (DPC). The receptor was isolated from a woman between 50 and 59 years old with alopecia areata. Some clones in this sample may be carry-over from other donors' samples. The chain combines TRBV7-6 with TRBJ1-6; D uncertain. CDR3 nucleotide sequence: TGTGCCAGCAGCTTAGAGGGTGGCGCCTATAATTCACCCCTCCACTTT. Translation gives CASSLEGGAYNSPLHF.